A single sample is the source of the 17 T cell receptor beta chains below, sequenced in a study of shared clonotypes between healthy human individuals. The data were produced by immunoSEQ multiplex PCR, yet TCRdb's version contains in-frame clones alone and is incomplete. Among 550,000 to 700,000 clones listed, roughly 73% were seen once. The specimen was memory CD4+ T cells sorted from blood. The sample's subset: CD45RA-negative fraction. These receptors were collected from a woman aged 25 to 39 in good health.

There are a few counts of this clone. J is TRBJ2-3 and V is TRBV28; 13 bases agree with TRBD2. Per the germline V gene, CDR1 is MDHEN and CDR2 is SYDVKM. Trimming at V came to 3 bases and at J to 4 bases, leaving 7 bases not matched to a gene. The CDR3 has 17 amino acids. This CDR3 reads CASSFFGLAGEADTQYF. CDR3 sequence (DNA): TGTGCCAGCAGTTTCTTCGGACTAGCGGGAGAAGCAGATACGCAGTATTTT.

The J gene is TRBJ1-2, the V gene TRBV19; D remains unclear. Germline assignment: CDR1 LNHDA and CDR2 SQIVND (reference sequence). The CDR3 consists of 15 residues. The ends were cut back, 3 bases at V and 9 bases at J, with 20 bases in the middle. Here the CDR3 reads CASSIFRGRMDSYTF. The CDR3 coding sequence is TGTGCCAGTAGTATTTTCCGGGGTCGAATGGATAGCTACACCTTC.

Details on this clone: Other DNA sequences in this sample translate to the same CDR3. The chain links TRBV20-1 to TRBJ1-2; D gene ambiguous. The V end was cut by 4 bases, the J end by 6 bases, with 6 bases between. Germline V CDR1 and CDR2: DFQATT, SNEGSKA (reference sequence). This CDR3 region has 10 residues. This CDR3 is CSATLNGYTF. CDR3 bases: TGCAGTGCTACTCTAAATGGCTACACCTTC.

This clone was recorded once. The chain joins TRBV7-2 to TRBJ1-3; D is unresolved. The V and J ends lost 5 bases and 6 bases respectively, with 8 bases between them. The germline V gene encodes CDR1 SGHTA and CDR2 FQGNSA. The CDR3 runs to 12 residues. For the CDR3, the DNA is TGTGCCAGCAGCCCCATCAAAAACACCATATATTTT. It specifies CASSPIKNTIYF.

The chain couples TRBV5-1 to TRBJ2-3, with 16 bases matching TRBD2. Trimming took 1 base from V and 0 from J; bases not matched to a gene: 8. CDR1 and CDR2 (germline): SGHRS, YFSETQ. This CDR3 has 20 amino acids. The CDR3 protein is CASSLTTGLAGGSSTDTQYF. The CDR3 DNA sequence: TGCGCCAGCAGCTTGACAACGGGACTAGCGGGAGGGTCTAGCACAGATACGCAGTATTTT.

J is TRBJ1-2 and V is TRBV9, with 7 bases aligning to TRBD1. CDR3 size: 15 residues. Germline trimming cut 3 bases from V and 4 bases from J; bases unmatched to any gene: 9. CDR1 is SGDLS and CDR2 is YYNGEE in the germline V gene. The CDR3 spells CASSGWRDSTYGYTF. In DNA, the CDR3 is TGTGCCAGCAGCGGGTGGCGGGACAGCACCTATGGCTACACCTTC.

The CDR3 loop reads CASSLQGQGSSEQYF. The CDR3 bases are TGCGCCAGCAGCTTGCAGGGACAGGGATCGAGCGAGCAGTACTTC. The V gene is TRBV5-1, the J gene TRBJ2-7, with 9 bases lining up with TRBD1. The junction had 8 bases not matched to a gene; V was cut back by 1 base and J by 6 bases. The CDR3 has 15 amino acids. Germline V lookup: CDR1 SGHRS, CDR2 YFSETQ.

The rearrangement joins TRBV7-2 to TRBJ2-7, with D unresolved. Trimming took off 5 bases at V and 2 bases at J, with 7 bases between the two ends. Germline CDR1 is SGHTA and CDR2 is FQGNSA. The CDR3 consists of 12 residues. CDR3 amino acids: CASSELTYEQYF. In nucleotides, the CDR3 is TGTGCCAGCAGCGAACTCACCTACGAGCAGTACTTC.

This clone has more than one count but fewer than ten. Additional DNA sequences in this sample encode the identical CDR3. The V and J genes are TRBV28 and TRBJ1-2; D perhaps matches TRBD1 (6 bases). CDR1 and CDR2 (germline): MDHEN, SYDVKM. The CDR3 is made up of 15 amino acids. V was pared by 4 bases and J by 4 bases, with 16 bases between. In DNA form, the CDR3 reads TGTGCCAGCAGTTCCCCCCAGGGGAGCGGCTATGGCTACACCTTC. Translation: CASSSPQGSGYGYTF.

The V call is TRBV7-6, the J call TRBJ1-4; D is uncertain. The CDR3 runs to 14 residues. Germline-derived CDR1 and CDR2 are SGHVS and FNYEAQ. V shed 1 base and J shed 0 bases, with 3 bases lying between them. The CDR3 loop is CASSLGATNEKLFF. The CDR3 nucleotides are TGTGCCAGCAGCTTAGGGGCAACTAATGAAAAACTGTTTTTT.

The chain employs TRBV10-2 and TRBJ1-2; the D is unclear. The V gene lost 4 bases and the J gene lost 3 bases, with 12 bases spanning the gap. Germline assignment: CDR1 WSHSY and CDR2 SAAADI. This CDR3 spans 14 amino acids. This chain's CDR3 is CASSAEGIHYGYTF. The CDR3 region has the DNA TGCGCCAGCAGTGCGGAGGGCATTCACTATGGCTACACCTTC.

V is TRBV28 and J is TRBJ1-3; D unclear. Germline V gene data show CDR1 as MDHEN and CDR2 as SYDVKM. V lost 4 bases and J lost 0, with 10 bases in between. This CDR3 is 15 amino acids long. The CDR3 DNA is TGTGCCAGCAGTTCGGTCAGTATCTCTGGAAACACCATATATTTT. Amino acid sequence: CASSSVSISGNTIYF.

The chain links TRBV15 to TRBJ2-2, with D perhaps matching TRBD2 (6 bases). The CDR3 loop spans 15 amino acids. The germline V gene has CDR1 LNHNV and CDR2 YYDKDF (reference sequence). Between the trimmed V and J ends, which lost 5 bases and 0 bases, there was a span of 10 bases. The chain's CDR3 is CATSRGDSNTGELFF. The CDR3 DNA is TGTGCCACCAGCCGAGGGGACTCGAACACCGGGGAGCTGTTTTTT.

This clone appeared once. This chain uses TRBV5-1 with TRBJ2-2; the match to TRBD2 covers 13 bases. The V gene end was trimmed by 1 base and the J gene end by 4 bases; junction bases not matched to a gene: 4. CDR1 SGHRS and CDR2 YFSETQ come from the germline V gene. This CDR3 contains 17 residues. The CDR3 nucleotides read TGCGCCAGCAGCTTGACTAGCGGGAGGGTTGGCACCGGGGAGCTGTTTTTT. This codes for CASSLTSGRVGTGELFF.

This sequence joins TRBV28 and TRBJ2-7; D gene ambiguous. Looked up from germline, CDR1 is MDHEN and CDR2 is SYDVKM. V lost 1 base to trimming and J lost 7 bases, with 8 bases between them. This CDR3 has 12 amino acids. The CDR3 here is CASSLFPGEQYF. The CDR3 region has the DNA TGTGCCAGCAGTTTATTCCCCGGGGAGCAGTACTTC.

The V and J genes are TRBV2 and TRBJ1-4; 7 nucleotides align to TRBD1. This CDR3 contains 15 residues. With 6 bases clipped from V and 6 bases from J, the junction kept 10 bases outside the gene matches. Germline V gene data show CDR1 as SNHLY and CDR2 as FYNNEI. The DNA for the CDR3 is TGTGCCAGCAGAGGGGAGACAGGGTCATATGAAAAACTGTTTTTT. This translates into CASRGETGSYEKLFF.

This clone was counted ten times or more. This sequence joins TRBV28 and TRBJ1-1, with TRBD1 identical over 8 bases. CDR3 length: 17 amino acids. In germline, CDR1 is MDHEN, CDR2 SYDVKM. Trimming took 1 base from V and 1 from J; bases not matched to a gene: 8. The CDR3 region is CASSLLIQGASNTEAFF. The DNA for the CDR3 is TGTGCCAGCAGTTTATTAATCCAGGGGGCCTCGAACACTGAAGCTTTCTTT.